The count of the clone carrying this T cell receptor beta chain is one. The target antigen is unknown. The sample comes from a study of tumor-infiltrating lymphocytes in localized non-small cell lung cancer. Trimming took off 5 bases at V and 6 bases at J, with 6 bases between the two ends. CDR1 is DFQATT and CDR2 is SNEGSKA in the germline V gene (reference sequence). The CDR3 is 10 amino acids. Clones were read by immunoSEQ multiplex PCR, and TCRdb kept only the in-frame ones, dropping some. The table includes tens of thousands of clones, 80% to 90% detected once. Findings and limits, study-wide: Recurrence-free survival showed no association with tumor T-cell fraction.

This receptor was taken from a human donor with non-small cell lung cancer. Sequences were obtained from lung tumor tissue. The V call is TRBV20-1, the J call TRBJ2-3; D remains ambiguous. The chain's CDR3 is CSAALDTQYF. As DNA, the CDR3 is TGCAGTGCTGCCCTGGATACGCAGTATTTT.